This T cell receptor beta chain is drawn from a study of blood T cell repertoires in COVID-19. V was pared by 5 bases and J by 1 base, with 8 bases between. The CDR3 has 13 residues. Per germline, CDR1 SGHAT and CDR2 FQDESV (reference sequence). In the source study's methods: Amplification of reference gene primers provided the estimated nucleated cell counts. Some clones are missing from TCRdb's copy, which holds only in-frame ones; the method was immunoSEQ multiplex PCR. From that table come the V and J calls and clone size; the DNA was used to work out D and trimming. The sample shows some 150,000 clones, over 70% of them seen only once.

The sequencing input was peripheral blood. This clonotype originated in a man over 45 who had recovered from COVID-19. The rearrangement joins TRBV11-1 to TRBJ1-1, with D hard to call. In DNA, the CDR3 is TGTGCCAGCAGCAGAGTGAAGAACACTGAAGCTTTCTTT. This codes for CASSRVKNTEAFF.